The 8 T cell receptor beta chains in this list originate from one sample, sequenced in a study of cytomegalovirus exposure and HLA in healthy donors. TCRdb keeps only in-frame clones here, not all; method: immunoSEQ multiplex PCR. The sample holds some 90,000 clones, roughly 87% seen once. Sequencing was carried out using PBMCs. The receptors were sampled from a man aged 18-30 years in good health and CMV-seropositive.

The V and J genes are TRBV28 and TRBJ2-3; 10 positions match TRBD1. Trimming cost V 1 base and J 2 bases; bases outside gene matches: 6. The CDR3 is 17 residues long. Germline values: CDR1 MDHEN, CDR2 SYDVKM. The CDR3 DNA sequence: TGTGCCAGCAGTTTATTTATTGGGACAGGGGACACAGATACGCAGTATTTT. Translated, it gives CASSLFIGTGDTDTQYF.

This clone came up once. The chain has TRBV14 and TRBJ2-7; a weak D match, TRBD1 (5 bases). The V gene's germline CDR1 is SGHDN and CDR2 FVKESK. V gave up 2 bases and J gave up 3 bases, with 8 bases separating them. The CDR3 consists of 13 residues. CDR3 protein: CASSQQGDYEQYF. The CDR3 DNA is TGTGCCAGCAGCCAACAGGGTGACTACGAGCAGTACTTC.

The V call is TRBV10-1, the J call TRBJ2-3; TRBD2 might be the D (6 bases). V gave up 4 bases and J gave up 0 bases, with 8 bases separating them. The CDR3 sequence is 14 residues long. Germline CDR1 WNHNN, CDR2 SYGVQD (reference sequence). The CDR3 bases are TGCGCCAGCAGTGTTAGCGGTAGCACAGATACGCAGTATTTT. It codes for CASSVSGSTDTQYF.

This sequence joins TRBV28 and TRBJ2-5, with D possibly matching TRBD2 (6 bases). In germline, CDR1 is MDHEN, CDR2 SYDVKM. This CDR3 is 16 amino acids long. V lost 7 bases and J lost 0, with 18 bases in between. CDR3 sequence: CASKFLGAGYQETQYF. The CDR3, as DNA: TGTGCCAGCAAATTCCTTGGGGCGGGGTACCAAGAGACCCAGTACTTC.

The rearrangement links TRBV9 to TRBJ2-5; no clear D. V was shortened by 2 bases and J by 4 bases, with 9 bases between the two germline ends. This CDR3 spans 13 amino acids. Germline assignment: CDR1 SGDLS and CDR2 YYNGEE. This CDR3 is CASSVDSLETQYF. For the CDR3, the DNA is TGTGCCAGCAGCGTCGATAGCCTAGAGACCCAGTACTTC.

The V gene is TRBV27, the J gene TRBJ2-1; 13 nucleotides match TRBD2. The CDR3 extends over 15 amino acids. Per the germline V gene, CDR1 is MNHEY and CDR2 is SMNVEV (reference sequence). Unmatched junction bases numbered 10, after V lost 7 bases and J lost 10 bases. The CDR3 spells CASKRPGLAGREQFF. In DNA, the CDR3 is TGTGCCAGCAAAAGACCGGGACTAGCGGGAAGAGAGCAGTTCTTC.

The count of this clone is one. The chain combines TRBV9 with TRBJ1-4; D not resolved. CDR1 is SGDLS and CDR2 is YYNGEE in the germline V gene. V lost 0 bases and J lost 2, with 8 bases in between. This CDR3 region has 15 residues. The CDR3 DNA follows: TGTGCCAGCAGCGTAGGCGTCTTGACTAATGAAAAACTGTTTTTT. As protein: CASSVGVLTNEKLFF.

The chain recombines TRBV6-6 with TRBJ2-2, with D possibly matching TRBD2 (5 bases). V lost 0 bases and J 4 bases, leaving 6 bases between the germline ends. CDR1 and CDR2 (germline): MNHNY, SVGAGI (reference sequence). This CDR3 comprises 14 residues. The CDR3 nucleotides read TGTGCCAGCAGTTACTCGGAGGTCACCGGGGAGCTGTTTTTT. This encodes CASSYSEVTGELFF.